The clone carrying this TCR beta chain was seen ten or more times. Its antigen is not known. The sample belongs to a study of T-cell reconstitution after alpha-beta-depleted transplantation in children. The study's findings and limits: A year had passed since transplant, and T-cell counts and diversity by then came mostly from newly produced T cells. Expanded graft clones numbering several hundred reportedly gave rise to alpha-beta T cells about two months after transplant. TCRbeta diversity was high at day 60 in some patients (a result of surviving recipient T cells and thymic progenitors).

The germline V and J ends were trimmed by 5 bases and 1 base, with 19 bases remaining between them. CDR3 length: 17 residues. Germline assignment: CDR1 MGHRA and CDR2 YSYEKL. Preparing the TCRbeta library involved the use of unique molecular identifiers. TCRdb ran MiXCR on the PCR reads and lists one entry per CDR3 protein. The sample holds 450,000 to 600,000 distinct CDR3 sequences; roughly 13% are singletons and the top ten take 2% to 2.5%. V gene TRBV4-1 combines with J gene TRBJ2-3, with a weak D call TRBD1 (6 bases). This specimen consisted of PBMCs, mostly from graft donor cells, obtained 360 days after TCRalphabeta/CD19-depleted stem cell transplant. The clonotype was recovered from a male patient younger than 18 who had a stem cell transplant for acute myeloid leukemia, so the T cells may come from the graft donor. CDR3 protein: CASSSEQGQFGTDTQYF. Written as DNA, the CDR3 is TGCGCCAGCAGCTCCGAACAGGGACAATTCGGCACAGATACGCAGTATTTT.